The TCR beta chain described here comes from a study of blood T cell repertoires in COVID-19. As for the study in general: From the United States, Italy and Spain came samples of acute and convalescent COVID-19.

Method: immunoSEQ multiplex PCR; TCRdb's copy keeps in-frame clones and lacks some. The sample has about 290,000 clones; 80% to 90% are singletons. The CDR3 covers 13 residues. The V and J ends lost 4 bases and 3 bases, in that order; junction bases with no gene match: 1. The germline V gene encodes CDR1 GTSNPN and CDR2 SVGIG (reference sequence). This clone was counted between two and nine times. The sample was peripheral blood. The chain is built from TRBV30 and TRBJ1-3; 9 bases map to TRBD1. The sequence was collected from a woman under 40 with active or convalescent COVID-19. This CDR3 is CAWNRGLGNTIYF. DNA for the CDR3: TGTGCCTGGAACAGGGGGCTTGGAAACACCATATATTTT.